This TCR beta chain emerged from a study of blood T cells in healthy people across ages. Study-wide results and limits: Greater diversity and more naive CD4+ cells were seen in long-lived donors than in aged donors. TCR beta diversity per million T cells fell roughly linearly with age.

The use of a sample-barcoded 5' primer and a J-beta primer mix characterized a second PCR of roughly 7 to 11 cycles. A single record per CDR3 protein comes from TCRdb applying MiXCR to the 5' RACE reads. The table has almost 1 million distinct CDR3 sequences, roughly half seen once; the top ten hold 20% to 25%. V lost 3 bases and J lost 4, with 15 bases in between. The CDR3 loop spans 14 amino acids. Germline CDR1 is DFQATT and CDR2 is SNEGSKA (reference sequence). A note on this clonotype: Its antigen is currently unknown.

The chain is built from TRBV20-1 and TRBJ1-1; a weak D match, TRBD1 (6 bases). Sequenced material: blood. This TCR was sampled from a woman in her fifties or sixties in good health. For the CDR3, the DNA is TGCAGTGCTAGGTGGGGGGCCGGCGGCACTGAAGCTTTCTTT. Translated, it gives CSARWGAGGTEAFF.